A selection of T cell receptor beta chains follows, all from one sample in a study of T cell repertoires in cytomegalovirus infection. TCRdb reanalysed the reads using MiXCR and keeps one entry per CDR3 protein. The sample holds fewer than 400,000 distinct CDR3 sequences, roughly 18% seen once. Specimen: PBMCs. These receptors were taken from a human donor in good health (CMV status not recorded). Some clones in this sample may be carry-over from other donors' samples. The CDR3 runs from the conserved cysteine through the conserved F or W.

V: TRBV5-6; J: TRBJ2-1; CDR3: CASSLEKGRNEQFF
V: TRBV5-6; J: TRBJ2-5; CDR3: CASSLGVRTQYF
V: TRBV11-2; J: TRBJ2-1; CDR3: CASRLAGSAYNEQFF
V: TRBV7-2; J: TRBJ1-1; CDR3: CASSWWNTEAFF
V: TRBV11-2; J: TRBJ2-7; CDR3: CASSLVSGPSYEQYF
V: TRBV7-9; J: TRBJ1-5; CDR3: CASSLGQTGQPQHF
V: TRBV4-1; J: TRBJ2-5; CDR3: CASSQDGTSGLQGETQYF
V: TRBV4-3; J: TRBJ2-1; CDR3: CASSQDWDRSEQFF
V: TRBV5-4; J: TRBJ2-1; CDR3: CASSTPGTGSGQFF
V: TRBV12-3/TRBV12-4; J: TRBJ1-2; CDR3: CASTYRGPYGYTF
V: TRBV7-9; J: TRBJ1-2; CDR3: CASSLGEDRLYGYTF
V: TRBV7-9; J: TRBJ2-2; CDR3: CASSLVDGELFF
V: TRBV6-1; J: TRBJ2-7; CDR3: CASSNLPGQWGQEQYF
V: TRBV12-3/TRBV12-4; J: TRBJ1-1; CDR3: CASSAADEAFF
V: TRBV20-1; J: TRBJ1-1; CDR3: CSARGRTVNTEAFF
V: TRBV7-9; J: TRBJ2-3; CDR3: CASSPPGYRNDTQYF
V: TRBV19; J: TRBJ1-6; CDR3: CASGMRNSPLHF
V: TRBV19; J: TRBJ2-3; CDR3: CASSIRGTDTQYF
V: TRBV7-6; J: TRBJ2-1; CDR3: CASSLALAGGEQFF
V: TRBV7-8; J: TRBJ2-3; CDR3: CASSFWGGIDTQYF
V: TRBV20-1; J: TRBJ1-3; CDR3: CSVPGGHFDGGNTIYF
V: TRBV7-2; J: TRBJ1-6; CDR3: CASSLVLALKGWNSPLHF
V: TRBV12-3/TRBV12-4; J: TRBJ2-6; CDR3: CASRRDRAGANVLTF
V: TRBV5-4; J: TRBJ1-2; CDR3: CASSGPTGNYGYTF
V: TRBV12-3/TRBV12-4; J: TRBJ1-1; CDR3: CASSYGTFAEAFF
V: TRBV6-5; J: TRBJ1-1; CDR3: CASSYARKVDTEAFF